The present T cell receptor beta chain was sequenced within a study of vaccination and CD4 T cells after COVID-19. The overall study: Taking of post-vaccine samples occurred a median approximately 72 days after dose two (range 14 to 241). The authors used overlapping spike peptides from SARS-CoV-2, HCoV-NL63, HCoV-OC43 and HCoV-229E to stimulate cells. For control cultures, the treatment was a CEFX pool, an HIV-1 Nef pool, or no peptide.

The Oncomine TCR Beta short-read assay was applied to DNA of cultured CD4+ T cells. From the PCR reads, TCRdb called clonotypes with MiXCR, one entry per CDR3 protein. The repertoire holds 9,000 to 15,000 distinct CDR3 sequences, with 44% as singletons. As regards this clonotype: Its antigen is undetermined.

Specified treatment: roughly nine-day PBMC culture with coronavirus spike peptide pools or control peptides (ViraFEST assay). Whole-study findings and limits: Analysis of convalescent patients found that 304 of 307 vaccine-specific clones were spike mono-reactive.

The receptor's source is a human donor who had recovered from COVID-19. Source material: CD4+ T cells from blood, cultured in vitro.

The CDR3 nucleotides read TGTGCCAGCAGTTACTTGATGGCTAGCGGGGGGGCCTATGAGCAGTTCTTC. It codes for CASSYLMASGGAYEQFF. This sequence joins TRBV6-2 or TRBV6-3 and TRBJ2-1; TRBD2 aligns across 12 bases. Trimming cost V 1 base and J 8 bases; bases outside gene matches: 9. In germline, CDR1 is MNHEY, CDR2 SVGEGT. There are 17 residues in the CDR3.